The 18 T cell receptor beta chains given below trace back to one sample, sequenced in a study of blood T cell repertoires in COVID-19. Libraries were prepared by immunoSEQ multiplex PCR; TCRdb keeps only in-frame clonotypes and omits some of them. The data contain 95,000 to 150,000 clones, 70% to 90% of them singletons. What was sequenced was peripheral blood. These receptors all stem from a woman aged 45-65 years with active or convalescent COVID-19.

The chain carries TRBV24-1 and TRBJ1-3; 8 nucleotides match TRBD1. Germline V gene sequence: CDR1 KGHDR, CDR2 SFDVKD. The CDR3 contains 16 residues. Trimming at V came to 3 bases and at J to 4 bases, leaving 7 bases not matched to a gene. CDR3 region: CATSDPSGTGGNTIYF. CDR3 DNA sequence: TGTGCCACCAGTGATCCATCCGGGACAGGCGGAAACACCATATATTTT.

The CDR3 protein is CASSERGQYNEQFF. In DNA, the CDR3 is TGTGCCAGCAGTGAACGTGGACAGTACAATGAGCAGTTCTTC. The rearrangement joins TRBV2 to TRBJ2-1; maybe TRBD1 (6 bases). This CDR3 region has 14 residues. V lost 2 bases and J 4 bases, leaving 9 bases between the germline ends. Germline CDR1 SNHLY, CDR2 FYNNEI.

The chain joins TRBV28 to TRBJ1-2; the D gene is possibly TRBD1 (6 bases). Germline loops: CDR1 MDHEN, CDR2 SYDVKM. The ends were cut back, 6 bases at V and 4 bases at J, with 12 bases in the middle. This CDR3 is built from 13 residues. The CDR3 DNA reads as TGTGCCAGCAGCGCCGACAGGCCCTATGGCTACACCTTC. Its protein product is CASSADRPYGYTF.

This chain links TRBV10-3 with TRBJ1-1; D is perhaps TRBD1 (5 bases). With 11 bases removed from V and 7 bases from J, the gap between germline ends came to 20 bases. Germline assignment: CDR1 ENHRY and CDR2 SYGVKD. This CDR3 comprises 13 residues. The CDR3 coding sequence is TGTGCCTCCAAGGCGGCAGGGAGGAGTGAAGCTTTCTTT. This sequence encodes CASKAAGRSEAFF.

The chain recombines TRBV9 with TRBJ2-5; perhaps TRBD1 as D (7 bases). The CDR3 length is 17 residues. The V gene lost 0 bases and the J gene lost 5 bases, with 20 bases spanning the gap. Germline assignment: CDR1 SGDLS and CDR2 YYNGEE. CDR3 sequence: CASSVARQGRGRETQYF. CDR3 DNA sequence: TGTGCCAGCAGCGTAGCTCGTCAGGGCAGGGGGAGGGAGACCCAGTACTTC.

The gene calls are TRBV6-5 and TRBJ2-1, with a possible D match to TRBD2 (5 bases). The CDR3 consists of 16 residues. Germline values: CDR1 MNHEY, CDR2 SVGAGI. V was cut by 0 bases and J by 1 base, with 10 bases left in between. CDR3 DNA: TGTGCCAGCAGTTACTCTAGGACTCTGTCCTACAATGAGCAGTTCTTC. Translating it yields CASSYSRTLSYNEQFF.

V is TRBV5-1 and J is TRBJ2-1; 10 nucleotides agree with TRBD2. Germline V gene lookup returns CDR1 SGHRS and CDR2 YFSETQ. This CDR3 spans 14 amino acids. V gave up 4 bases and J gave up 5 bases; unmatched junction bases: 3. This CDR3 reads CASSIGLADNEQFF. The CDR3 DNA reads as TGCGCCAGCAGCATCGGACTAGCGGACAATGAGCAGTTCTTC.

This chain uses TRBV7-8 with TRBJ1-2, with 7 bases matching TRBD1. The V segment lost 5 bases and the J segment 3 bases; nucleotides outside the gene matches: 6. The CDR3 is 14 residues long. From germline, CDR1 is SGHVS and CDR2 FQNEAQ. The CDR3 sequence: CASSAQTGYYGYTF. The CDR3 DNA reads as TGTGCCAGCAGCGCTCAGACAGGGTACTATGGCTACACCTTC.

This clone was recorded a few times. The CDR3 is CAISSGQGDLWDTEAFF. The CDR3 region has the DNA TGTGCCATCAGCTCGGGACAGGGGGACTTATGGGACACTGAAGCTTTCTTT. V usage is TRBV10-3 and J usage is TRBJ1-1; TRBD1 agrees at 11 bases. The germline gives CDR1 ENHRY, CDR2 SYGVKD. The J segment lost 3 bases and the V segment lost 6 bases, leaving 12 bases of the junction unmatched. This CDR3 has 17 residues.

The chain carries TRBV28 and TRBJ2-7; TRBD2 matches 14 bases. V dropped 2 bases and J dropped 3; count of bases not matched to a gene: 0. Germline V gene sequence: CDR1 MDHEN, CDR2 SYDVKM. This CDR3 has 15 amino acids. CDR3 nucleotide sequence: TGTGCCAGCAGTTTAGGGACTAGCGGGAGCTACGAGCAGTACTTC. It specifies CASSLGTSGSYEQYF.

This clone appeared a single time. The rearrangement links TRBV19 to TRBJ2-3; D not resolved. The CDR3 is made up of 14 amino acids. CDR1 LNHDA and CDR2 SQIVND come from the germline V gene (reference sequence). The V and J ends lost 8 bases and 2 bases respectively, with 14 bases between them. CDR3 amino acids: CASGQSIPTDTQYF. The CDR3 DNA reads TGTGCCAGTGGGCAGAGCATCCCCACAGATACGCAGTATTTT.

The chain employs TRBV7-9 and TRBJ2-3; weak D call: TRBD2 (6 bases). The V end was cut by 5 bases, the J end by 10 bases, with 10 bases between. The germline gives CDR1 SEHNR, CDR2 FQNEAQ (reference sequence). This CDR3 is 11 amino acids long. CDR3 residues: CASSPGGAQYF. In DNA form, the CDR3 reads TGTGCCAGCAGCCCCGGCGGGGCGCAGTATTTT.

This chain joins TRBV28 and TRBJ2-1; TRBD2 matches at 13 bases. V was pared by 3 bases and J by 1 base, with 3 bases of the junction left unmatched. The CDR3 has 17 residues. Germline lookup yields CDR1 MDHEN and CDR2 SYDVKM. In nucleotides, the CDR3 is TGTGCCAGCAGTTTGGGGACTAGCGGGACTTCCTACAATGAGCAGTTCTTC. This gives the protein CASSLGTSGTSYNEQFF.

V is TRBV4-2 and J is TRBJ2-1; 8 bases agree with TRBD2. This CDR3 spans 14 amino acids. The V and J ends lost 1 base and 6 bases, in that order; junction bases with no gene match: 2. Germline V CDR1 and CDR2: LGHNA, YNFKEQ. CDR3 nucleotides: TGTGCCAGCAGCCAAGTTAGCGGGGTCAATGAGCAGTTCTTC. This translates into CASSQVSGVNEQFF.

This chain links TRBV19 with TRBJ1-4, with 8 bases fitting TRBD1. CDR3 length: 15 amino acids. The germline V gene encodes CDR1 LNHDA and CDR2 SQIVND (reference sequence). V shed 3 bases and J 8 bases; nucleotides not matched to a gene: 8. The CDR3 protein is CASSMSRQGREKLFF. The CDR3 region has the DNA TGTGCCAGTAGTATGAGTCGACAGGGGAGGGAAAAACTGTTTTTT.

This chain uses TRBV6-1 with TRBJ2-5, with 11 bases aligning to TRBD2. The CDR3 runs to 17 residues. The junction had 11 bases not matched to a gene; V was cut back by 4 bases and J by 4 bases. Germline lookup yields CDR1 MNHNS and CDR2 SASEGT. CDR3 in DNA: TGTGCCAGCAGTGGGCTAGCGGGAGGACAGCGGGGAGAGACCCAGTACTTC. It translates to CASSGLAGGQRGETQYF.

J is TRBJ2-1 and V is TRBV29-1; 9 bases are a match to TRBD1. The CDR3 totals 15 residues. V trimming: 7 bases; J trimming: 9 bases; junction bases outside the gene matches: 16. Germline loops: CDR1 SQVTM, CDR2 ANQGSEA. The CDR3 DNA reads TGCAGCGCTTTTACAGGGGGCCACACGTACGGTGAGCAGTTCTTC. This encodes CSAFTGGHTYGEQFF.

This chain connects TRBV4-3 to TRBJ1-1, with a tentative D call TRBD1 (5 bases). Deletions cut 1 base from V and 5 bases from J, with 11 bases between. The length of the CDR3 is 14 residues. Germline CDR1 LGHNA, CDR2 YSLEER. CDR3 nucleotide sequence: TGCGCCAGCAGCCAAGTCTCGTCAGGGACTGAAGCTTTCTTT. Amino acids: CASSQVSSGTEAFF.